These 11 T cell receptor beta chains were all obtained from the same sample, sequenced in a study of cytomegalovirus exposure and HLA in healthy donors. PCR amplification relied on 60 Vbeta primers (plus 13 Jbeta primers). Only in-frame clones appear in the TCRdb table, and some are missing; sequencing was by immunoSEQ multiplex PCR. The sample holds around 180,000 clones, less than 80% seen once. The sequencing input was PBMCs. The receptors originated from a middle-aged woman in good health and CMV-seronegative.

This clone has at least ten counts. The chain joins TRBV13 to TRBJ1-1; D is perhaps TRBD1 (5 bases). V lost 5 bases and J lost 0, with 7 bases in between. Germline CDR1 and CDR2: PRHDT and FYEKMQ (reference sequence). This CDR3 is built from 13 residues. The CDR3 here is CASSKTVNTEAFF. The CDR3 DNA is TGTGCCAGCAGCAAGACAGTGAACACTGAAGCTTTCTTT.

The V call is TRBV6-6, the J call TRBJ2-7; 8 bases agree with TRBD1. J lost 0 bases, V lost 2 bases, and 0 bases had no gene match. This CDR3 comprises 14 residues. Germline-derived CDR1 and CDR2 are MNHNY and SVGAGI (reference sequence). CDR3 sequence reads: CASSYTGGSYEQYF. The CDR3 DNA reads as TGTGCCAGCAGTTACACAGGGGGCTCCTACGAGCAGTACTTC.

This chain joins TRBV7-9 and TRBJ1-3; the D is unclear. With 3 bases removed from V and 0 bases from J, the gap between germline ends came to 12 bases. The germline V gene has CDR1 SEHNR and CDR2 FQNEAQ (reference sequence). The CDR3 contains 16 residues. Here the CDR3 DNA reads TGTGCCAGCAGCTTCGAGGCTCCTAGCTCTGGAAACACCATATATTTT. Its protein product is CASSFEAPSSGNTIYF.

The chain joins TRBV13 to TRBJ2-7, with 7 bases aligning to TRBD2. V dropped 3 bases and J dropped 2; count of bases not matched to a gene: 10. From germline, CDR1 is PRHDT and CDR2 FYEKMQ (reference sequence). This CDR3 has 16 residues. CDR3 nucleotides: TGTGCCAGCAGCTTGGCCGGGGGGACCACTACCTACGAGCAGTACTTC. Translated: CASSLAGGTTTYEQYF.

The V gene is TRBV6-5, the J gene TRBJ1-1, with no clear D. Per the germline V gene, CDR1 is MNHEY and CDR2 is SVGAGI. Deletions cut 0 bases from V and 1 base from J, with 12 bases between. CDR3 length: 16 residues. The CDR3 DNA sequence: TGTGCCAGCAGTTACTCACCCGGGAAGGCGAACACTGAAGCTTTCTTT. This gives the protein CASSYSPGKANTEAFF.

This chain joins TRBV5-4 and TRBJ1-5; a weak D match, TRBD1 (5 bases). Per germline, CDR1 SGHNT and CDR2 YYREEE (reference sequence). The CDR3 runs to 17 residues. Trimming took off 2 bases at V and 1 base at J, with 16 bases between the two ends. This CDR3 reads CASSFTGTSGSNQPQHF. The CDR3 bases are TGTGCCAGCAGCTTCACCGGGACTAGTGGGAGCAATCAGCCCCAGCATTTT.

Note on this clone: The sample has other DNA sequences that encode this CDR3 too. V gene TRBV29-1 combines with J gene TRBJ2-5; 7 nucleotides match TRBD1. The V and J ends lost 1 base and 5 bases, in that order; junction bases with no gene match: 7. CDR3 length: 14 amino acids. Germline assignment: CDR1 SQVTM and CDR2 ANQGSEA. CDR3 residues: CSVEGQGVGETQYF. The CDR3 DNA is TGCAGCGTTGAAGGGCAGGGGGTGGGGGAGACCCAGTACTTC.

The V call is TRBV7-9, the J call TRBJ2-7; 9 bases are shared with TRBD1. Germline loops: CDR1 SEHNR, CDR2 FQNEAQ (reference sequence). CDR3 length: 17 amino acids. J gave up 7 bases and V 5 bases, and 18 bases lay outside the gene matches. The CDR3, as DNA: TGTGCCAGCAGCCAATCCGGGACAGGGTTTTCCCCGGGGGAGCAGTACTTC. Translated, it gives CASSQSGTGFSPGEQYF. Together with reference TRBV7-9 and TRBJ2-7, the CDR3 gives the full variable domain: DTGVSQNPRHKITKRGQNVTFRCDPISEHNRLYWYRQTLGQGPEFLTYFQNEAQLEKSRLLSDRFSAERPKGSFSTLEIQRTEQGDSAMYLCASSQSGTGFSPGEQYFGPGTRLTVT.

This clone has only one observation. This chain uses TRBV28 with TRBJ1-5; D is uncertain. Germline CDR1 is MDHEN and CDR2 is SYDVKM. Trimming stripped 5 bases from V and 2 bases from J, with 10 bases between. The CDR3 covers 14 residues. The CDR3 spells CASSPFPRNQPQHF. For the CDR3, the DNA is TGTGCCAGCAGTCCTTTTCCCCGCAATCAGCCCCAGCATTTT.

A single count supports this clone. The V gene is TRBV5-4, the J gene TRBJ1-3; the D gene is possibly TRBD1 (5 bases). Trimming pared 0 bases from V and 0 bases from J, leaving 13 bases between. CDR3 size: 17 residues. The germline CDR1 and CDR2 sequences are SGHNT and YYREEE (reference sequence). CDR3 sequence: CASSLDQGLFSGNTIYF. The CDR3, as DNA: TGTGCCAGCAGCTTGGATCAGGGCCTATTCTCTGGAAACACCATATATTTT.

The sample holds a few counts of this clone. The chain recombines TRBV9 with TRBJ1-2; 7 nucleotides agree with TRBD1. The CDR3 sequence is 14 residues long. CDR1 and CDR2 from the germline V gene are SGDLS and YYNGEE. Trimming removed 0 bases from V and 10 bases from J; junction bases left unmatched: 9. The CDR3 DNA reads as TGTGCCAGCAGCGTAGGCGCCGGGACAGTGTTCTACACCTTC. It specifies CASSVGAGTVFYTF.